These 3 T cell receptor beta chains share one sample of origin, sequenced in a study of T cells in localized non-small cell lung cancer. Clones were read by immunoSEQ multiplex PCR, and TCRdb kept only the in-frame ones, dropping some. Among over 25,000 clones listed, about 89% were seen once. The specimen was PBMCs, collected before any cancer treatment. The receptors come from a man aged 35 to 69 with stage II lung adenocarcinoma.

This clone occurred once. The V and J genes are TRBV28 and TRBJ1-1; 12 bases align to TRBD1. CDR3 length: 15 amino acids. V shed 5 bases and J 5 bases; nucleotides not matched to a gene: 6. Germline CDR1 and CDR2: MDHEN and SYDVKM. Here the CDR3 DNA reads TGTGCCAGCAGTCGGGACAGGGGGCGCGGGACTGAAGCTTTCTTT. As protein: CASSRDRGRGTEAFF. Combining the CDR3 with reference TRBV28 and TRBJ1-1 gives the whole variable domain DVKVTQSSRYLVKRTGEKVFLECVQDMDHENMFWYRQDPGLGLRLIYFSYDVKMKEKGDIPEGYSVSREKKERFSLILESASTNQTSMYLCASSRDRGRGTEAFFGQGTRLTVV.

The V call is TRBV7-6, the J call TRBJ1-1; no clear D. The CDR3 totals 16 residues. Germline loops: CDR1 SGHVS, CDR2 FNYEAQ. V dropped 1 base and J dropped 4 bases, with 16 bases sitting between them. CDR3 residues: CASSLGPGADGTEAFF. The CDR3 DNA follows: TGTGCCAGCAGCTTAGGTCCGGGCGCGGATGGCACTGAAGCTTTCTTT.

The chain uses TRBV15 and TRBJ2-1; perhaps TRBD2 as D (5 bases). CDR1 is LNHNV and CDR2 is YYDKDF in the germline V gene (reference sequence). This CDR3 has 15 amino acids. The V gene lost 5 bases and the J gene lost 2 bases, with 13 bases spanning the gap. In nucleotides, the CDR3 is TGTGCCACCAGCCATGGAGGCGGAGCCTACAATGAGCAGTTCTTC. Translating gives CATSHGGGAYNEQFF. Combining the CDR3 with reference TRBV15 and TRBJ2-1 gives the whole variable domain DAMVIQNPRYQVTQFGKPVTLSCSQTLNHNVMYWYQQKSSQAPKLLFHYYDKDFNNEADTPDNFQSRRPNTSFCFLDIRSPGLGDTAMYLCATSHGGGAYNEQFFGPGTRLTVL.